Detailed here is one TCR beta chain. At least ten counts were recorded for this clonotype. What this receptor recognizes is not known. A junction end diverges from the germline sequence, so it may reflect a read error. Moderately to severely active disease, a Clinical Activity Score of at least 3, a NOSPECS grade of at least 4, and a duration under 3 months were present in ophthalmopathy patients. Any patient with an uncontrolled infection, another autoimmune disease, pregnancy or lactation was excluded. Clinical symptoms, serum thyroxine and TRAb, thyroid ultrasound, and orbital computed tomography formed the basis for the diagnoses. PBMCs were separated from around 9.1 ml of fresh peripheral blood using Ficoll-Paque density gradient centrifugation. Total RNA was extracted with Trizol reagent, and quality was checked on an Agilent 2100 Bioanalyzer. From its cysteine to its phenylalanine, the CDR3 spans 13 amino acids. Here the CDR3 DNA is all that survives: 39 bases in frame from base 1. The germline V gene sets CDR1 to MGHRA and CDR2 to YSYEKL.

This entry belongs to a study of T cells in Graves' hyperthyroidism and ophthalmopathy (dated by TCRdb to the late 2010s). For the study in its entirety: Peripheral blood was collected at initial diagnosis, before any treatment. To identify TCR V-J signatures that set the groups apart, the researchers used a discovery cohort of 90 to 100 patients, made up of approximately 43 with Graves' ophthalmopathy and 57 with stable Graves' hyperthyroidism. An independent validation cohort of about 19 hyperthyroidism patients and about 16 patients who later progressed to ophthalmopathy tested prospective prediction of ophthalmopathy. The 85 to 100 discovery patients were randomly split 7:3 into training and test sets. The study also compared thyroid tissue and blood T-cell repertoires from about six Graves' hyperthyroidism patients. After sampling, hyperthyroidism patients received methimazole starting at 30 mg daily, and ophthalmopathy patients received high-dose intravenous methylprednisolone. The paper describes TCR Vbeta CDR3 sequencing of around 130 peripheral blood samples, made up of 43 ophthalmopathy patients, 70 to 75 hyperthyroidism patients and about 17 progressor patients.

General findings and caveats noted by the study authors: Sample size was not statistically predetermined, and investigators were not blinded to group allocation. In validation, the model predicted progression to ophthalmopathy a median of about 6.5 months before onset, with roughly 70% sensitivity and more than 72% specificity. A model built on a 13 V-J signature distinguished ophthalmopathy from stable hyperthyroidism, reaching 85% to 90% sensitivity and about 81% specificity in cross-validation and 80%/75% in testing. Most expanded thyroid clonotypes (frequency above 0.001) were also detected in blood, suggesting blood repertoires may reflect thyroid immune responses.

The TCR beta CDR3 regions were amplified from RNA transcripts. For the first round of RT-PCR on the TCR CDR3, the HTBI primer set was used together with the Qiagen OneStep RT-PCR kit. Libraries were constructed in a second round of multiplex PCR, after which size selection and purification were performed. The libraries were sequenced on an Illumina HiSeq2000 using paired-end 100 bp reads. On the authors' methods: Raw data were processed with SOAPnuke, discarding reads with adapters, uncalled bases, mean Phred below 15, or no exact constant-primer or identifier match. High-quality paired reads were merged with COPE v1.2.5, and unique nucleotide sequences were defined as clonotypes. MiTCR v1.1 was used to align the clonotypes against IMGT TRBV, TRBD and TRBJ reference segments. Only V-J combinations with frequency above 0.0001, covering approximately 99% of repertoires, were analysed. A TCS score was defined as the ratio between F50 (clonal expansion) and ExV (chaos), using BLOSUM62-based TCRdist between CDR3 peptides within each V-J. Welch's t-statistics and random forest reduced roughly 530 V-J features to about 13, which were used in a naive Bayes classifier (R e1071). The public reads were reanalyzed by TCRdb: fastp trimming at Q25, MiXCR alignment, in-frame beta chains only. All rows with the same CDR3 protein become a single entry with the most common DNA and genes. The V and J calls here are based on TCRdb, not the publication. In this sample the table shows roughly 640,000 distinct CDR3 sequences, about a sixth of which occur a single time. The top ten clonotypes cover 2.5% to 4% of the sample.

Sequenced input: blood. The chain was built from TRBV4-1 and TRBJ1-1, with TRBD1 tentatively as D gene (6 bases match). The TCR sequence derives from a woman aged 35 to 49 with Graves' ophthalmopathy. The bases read TGCGCCAGCAGTCAAGTCCAGGGGATTACGGCTTTCTTT. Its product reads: CASSQVQGITAFF.